The 8 T cell receptor beta chains below all came from one sample that was sequenced in a study of blood T cell repertoires in COVID-19. The data were produced by immunoSEQ multiplex PCR, yet TCRdb's version contains in-frame clones alone and is incomplete. The profile shows 120,000 to 150,000 clones, 75% to 85% of them singletons. The sample taken for sequencing was peripheral blood. The source is a man between 60 and 75 years old with acute or convalescent COVID-19.

The chain employs TRBV7-3 and TRBJ2-1, with 11 bases matching TRBD2. V shed 0 bases, J shed 8 bases, and the junction held 6 bases outside the gene matches. CDR3 length: 16 residues. Per germline, CDR1 SGHTA and CDR2 FQGTGA. CDR3 sequence reads: CASSLTSGRASDEQFF. In DNA form, the CDR3 reads TGTGCCAGCAGCTTAACTAGCGGGAGGGCCAGCGATGAGCAGTTCTTC.

In its sample, this clone was seen a few times. The V call is TRBV29-1, the J call TRBJ1-2; no firm D call. Looked up from germline, CDR1 is SQVTM and CDR2 is ANQGSEA. Trimming pared 4 bases from V and 3 bases from J, leaving 12 bases between. There are 13 residues in the CDR3. The CDR3 DNA follows: TGCAGCGTTGGAGTATCTCTAGACTATGGCTACACCTTC. It translates to CSVGVSLDYGYTF. The full variable domain, with the rest looked up from reference TRBV29-1 and TRBJ1-2, is SAVISQKPSRDICQRGTSLTIQCQVDSQVTMMFWYRQQPGQSLTLIATANQGSEATYESGFVIDKFPISRPNLTFSTLTVSNMSPEDSSIYLCSVGVSLDYGYTFGSGTRLTVV.

The chain joins TRBV21-1 to TRBJ1-5; TRBD1 was called by the table and not checked on the DNA. TRBV21-1 constitutes a pseudogene. The length of the CDR3 is 16 residues. DNA of the CDR3: TGTGCCAGCAGCAAAAGGGAAAGGCAGGGGGCTCAGCCCCAGCATTTT. Amino acids: CASSKRERQGAQPQHF.

The V call is TRBV14, the J call TRBJ2-5; 8 bases agree with TRBD1. This CDR3 comprises 14 residues. Germline trimming cut 3 bases from V and 3 bases from J; bases unmatched to any gene: 3. CDR1 and CDR2 (germline): SGHDN, FVKESK. CDR3 bases: TGTGCCAGCAGCCACTGGACAGGGAAAGAGACCCAGTACTTC. Its translation: CASSHWTGKETQYF. The full variable domain, its missing parts supplied by reference TRBV14 and TRBJ2-5, is EAGVTQFPSHSVIEKGQTVTLRCDPISGHDNLYWYRRVMGKEIKFLLHFVKESKQDESGMPNNRFLAERTGGTYSTLKVQPAELEDSGVYFCASSHWTGKETQYFGPGTRLLVL.

This clone has just a few counts. The chain couples TRBV12-3 or TRBV12-4 to TRBJ2-7; D perhaps matches TRBD1 (5 bases). This CDR3 has 13 amino acids. Trimming removed 1 base at V and 2 bases at J, with 6 bases between. The CDR3 DNA reads as TGTGCCAGCAGTTTAGAGGGGACCTACGAGCAGTACTTC. Protein sequence: CASSLEGTYEQYF.

The rearrangement links TRBV6-5 to TRBJ1-1; 10 bases match TRBD1. Germline V lookup: CDR1 MNHEY, CDR2 SVGAGI. The CDR3 runs to 15 residues. J lost 5 bases, V lost 5 bases, and 8 bases had no gene match. For the CDR3, the DNA is TGTGCCAGCAGTAGCCGGACAGGGGGTTTGACTGAAGCTTTCTTT. Residues: CASSSRTGGLTEAFF.

A single count supports this clone. The chain joins TRBV4-2 to TRBJ1-2; D might be TRBD1 (5 bases). CDR1 LGHNA and CDR2 YNFKEQ come from the germline V gene. V was trimmed by 0 bases and J by 7 bases, leaving 15 bases between them. The CDR3 spans 15 residues. CDR3 in DNA: TGTGCCAGCAGCCAAGATTTCTCCGGGACTTCTGGCTACACCTTC. This gives the protein CASSQDFSGTSGYTF.

The chain employs TRBV20-1 and TRBJ2-7; the D gene is possibly TRBD2 (5 bases). The germline V and J ends were trimmed by 3 bases and 3 bases, with 21 bases remaining between them. CDR1 and CDR2 from the germline V gene are DFQATT and SNEGSKA (reference sequence). CDR3 length: 16 residues. CDR3 residues: CSASSTPRERGYEQYF. The CDR3 coding sequence is TGCAGTGCTAGTAGTACCCCCCGGGAAAGAGGCTACGAGCAGTACTTC.